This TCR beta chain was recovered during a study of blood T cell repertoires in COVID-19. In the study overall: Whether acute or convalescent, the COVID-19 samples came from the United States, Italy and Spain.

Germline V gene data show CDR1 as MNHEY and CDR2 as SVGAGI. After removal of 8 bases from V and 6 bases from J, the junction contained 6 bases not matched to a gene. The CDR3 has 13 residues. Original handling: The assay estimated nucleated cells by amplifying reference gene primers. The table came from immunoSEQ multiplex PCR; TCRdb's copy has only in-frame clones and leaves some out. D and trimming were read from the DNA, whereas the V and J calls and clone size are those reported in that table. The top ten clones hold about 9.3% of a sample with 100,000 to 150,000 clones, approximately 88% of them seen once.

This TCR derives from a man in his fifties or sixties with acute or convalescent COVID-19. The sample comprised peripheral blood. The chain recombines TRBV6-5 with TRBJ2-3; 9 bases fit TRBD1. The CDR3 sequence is CASLGQGKDTQYF. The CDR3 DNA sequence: TGTGCCAGCCTGGGACAGGGCAAGGATACGCAGTATTTT.